This TCR beta chain was documented in a study of T cells in Graves' hyperthyroidism and ophthalmopathy. Study-wide results and limits: Classification by a 13 V-J model distinguished ophthalmopathy from stable hyperthyroidism.

Amplification targeted TCR beta CDR3 regions from RNA transcripts. An initial round of RT-PCR targeting the TCR CDR3 relied on the HTBI primer set. From the multiplex PCR reads, TCRdb called clonotypes with MiXCR, one entry per CDR3 protein. The data show about 590,000 distinct CDR3 sequences, with 13% to 15% seen just once and around 7% held by the top ten. This clonotype was detected many times. What it recognizes is unknown. Diagnosing involved the use of clinical symptoms, serum thyroxine and TRAb, thyroid ultrasound and orbital computed tomography. Germline loops: CDR1 MNHNS, CDR2 SASEGT. V gave up 7 bases and J gave up 4 bases; unmatched junction bases: 6. The CDR3 covers 15 residues.

The material sequenced was blood. V usage is TRBV6-1 and J usage is TRBJ1-5; 11 nucleotides match TRBD1. The TCR originated in a woman under 30 with Graves' ophthalmopathy. The CDR3 DNA reads as TGTGCCAGCACGCCGGACAGGGGGCCGAATCAGCCCCAGCATTTT. Translation gives CASTPDRGPNQPQHF.